This is a list of T cell receptor beta chains from one sample in a study of T cell responses to AZD1222 COVID-19 vaccine. Method: immunoSEQ multiplex PCR; TCRdb's copy keeps in-frame clones and lacks some. The sample yields about 140,000 clones, of which the top ten take up 2.2%. The specimen was peripheral blood. The receptors shown here come from an adult in good health. Both conserved end residues are part of each CDR3. Fields, in order: CDR3 length, D gene, V gene, J gene, CDR3 DNA, CDR3 protein. D genes are given only for firm matches.

len: 15
d_gene: TRBD1
v_gene: TRBV5-1
j_gene: TRBJ2-5
CDR3nt: TGCGCCAGCAGCTTAACAGGGGCCCCACAAGAGACCCAGTACTTC
CDR3aa: CASSLTGAPQETQYF

len: 16
d_gene: .
v_gene: TRBV5-1
j_gene: TRBJ1-1
CDR3nt: TGCGCCAGCAGCTTGGAGCCTGACACCATGAACACTGAAGCTTTCTTT
CDR3aa: CASSLEPDTMNTEAFF

len: 16
d_gene: .
v_gene: TRBV4-2
j_gene: TRBJ2-1
CDR3nt: TGTGCCAGCAGCCAGGAAGTAGACAGGTCCTACAATGAGCAGTTCTTC
CDR3aa: CASSQEVDRSYNEQFF

len: 13
d_gene: .
v_gene: TRBV7-3
j_gene: TRBJ1-1
CDR3nt: TGTGCCAGCAGCTTAGGGGCGAACACTGAAGCTTTCTTT
CDR3aa: CASSLGANTEAFF

len: 15
d_gene: TRBD1
v_gene: TRBV20-1
j_gene: TRBJ1-6
CDR3nt: TGCAGTGCTAGTCTGGACAGGGGCCCCAATTCACCCCTCCACTTT
CDR3aa: CSASLDRGPNSPLHF

len: 15
d_gene: .
v_gene: TRBV5-1
j_gene: TRBJ2-3
CDR3nt: TGCGCCAGCAGCTTCCCCCCCGCCGGGGGAGATACGCAGTATTTT
CDR3aa: CASSFPPAGGDTQYF

len: 14
d_gene: .
v_gene: TRBV19
j_gene: TRBJ1-4
CDR3nt: TGTGCCAGTAGTATCGGCCAGCCGAGGCAAAAACTGTTTTTT
CDR3aa: CASSIGQPRQKLFF

len: 12
d_gene: .
v_gene: TRBV29-1
j_gene: TRBJ2-3
CDR3nt: TGCAGCGTGCTTCAGTCCACAGATACGCAGTATTTT
CDR3aa: CSVLQSTDTQYF

len: 14
d_gene: .
v_gene: TRBV27
j_gene: TRBJ1-1
CDR3nt: TGTGCCAGCAGTTTATCTGGCAGAGCAGCCCAAGCTTTCTTT
CDR3aa: CASSLSGRAAQAFF

len: 13
d_gene: .
v_gene: TRBV4-1
j_gene: TRBJ1-1
CDR3nt: TGCGCCAGCAGCCCCCTTGGGGGAACTGAAGCTTTCTTT
CDR3aa: CASSPLGGTEAFF

len: 13
d_gene: .
v_gene: TRBV19
j_gene: TRBJ2-5
CDR3nt: TGTGCCAGTAGTATAGCCTCCCAAGAGACCCAGTACTTC
CDR3aa: CASSIASQETQYF

len: 15
d_gene: TRBD2
v_gene: TRBV5-1
j_gene: TRBJ2-1
CDR3nt: TGCGCCAGCAGCTTACTAGCGCCATCCTACAATGAGCAGTTCTTC
CDR3aa: CASSLLAPSYNEQFF